This TCR beta chain was recorded in a study of T cell clones after liver transplantation. CDR1 and CDR2 from the germline V gene are SGHVS and FNYEAQ. The CDR3 consists of 14 residues. V was cut by 5 bases and J by 4 bases, with 15 bases left in between. Using immunoSEQ multiplex PCR, the repertoire was profiled, and TCRdb retains in-frame clones only, with some absent. The repertoire holds 50,000 to 70,000 clones, with approximately 63% as singletons. This clone was counted between two and nine times. This receptor was taken from a human patient who received a liver transplant. Part of the T cell pool may stem from the graft donor. Sample: CD4+ T cells from blood, taken at the roughly 15-month timepoint. The chain uses TRBV7-6 and TRBJ2-7; perhaps TRBD2 as D (5 bases). CDR3 nucleotide sequence: TGTGCCAGCAGCCCCAACGAGGGTGGGTACGAGCAGTACTTC. Protein: CASSPNEGGYEQYF.